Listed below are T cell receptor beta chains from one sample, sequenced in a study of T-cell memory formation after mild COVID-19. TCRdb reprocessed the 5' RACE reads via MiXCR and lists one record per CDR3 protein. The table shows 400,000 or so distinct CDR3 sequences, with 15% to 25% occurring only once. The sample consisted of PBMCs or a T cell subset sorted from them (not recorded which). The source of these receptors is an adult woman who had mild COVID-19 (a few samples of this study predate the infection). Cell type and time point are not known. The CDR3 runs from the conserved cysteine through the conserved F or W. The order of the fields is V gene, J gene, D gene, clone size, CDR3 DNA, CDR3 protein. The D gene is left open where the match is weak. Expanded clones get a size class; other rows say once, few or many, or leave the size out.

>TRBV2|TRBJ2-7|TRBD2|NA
TGTGCCAGCAGTGAGGCGGGAGTTAACTACGAGCAGTACTTC
CASSEAGVNYEQYF
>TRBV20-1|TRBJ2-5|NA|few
TGCAGTGTCTCTGAAGACCAAGAGACCCAGTACTTC
CSVSEDQETQYF
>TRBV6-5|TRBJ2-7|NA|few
TGTGCCAGCAGTAGCCTGGACAGGGAGGGGTACGAGCAGTACTTC
CASSSLDREGYEQYF
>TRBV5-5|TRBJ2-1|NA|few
TGTGCCAGCAGCTTGGGGTGGGAGTCCTACAATGAGCAGTTCTTC
CASSLGWESYNEQFF
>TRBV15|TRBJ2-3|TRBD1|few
TGTGCCACCAGCTTCGACAGGGTCACAGATACGCAGTATTTT
CATSFDRVTDTQYF
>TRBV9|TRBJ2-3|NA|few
TGTGCCAGCAGCGTCGCGGGATTTATCGCAGATACGCAGTATTTT
CASSVAGFIADTQYF
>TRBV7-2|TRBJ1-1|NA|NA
TGTGCCAGCAGCTTAGTTGGCCAGGGAGGCGAAGCTTTCTTT
CASSLVGQGGEAFF
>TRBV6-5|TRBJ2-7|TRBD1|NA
TGTGCCAGCAGAGCCAATCTGGACAGGGAGGCCGGGCAGTACTTC
CASRANLDREAGQYF
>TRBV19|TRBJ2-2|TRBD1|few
TGTGCCAGTAGTTCTCCGGGACAGGGTTTCTCCGGGGAGCTGTTTTTT
CASSSPGQGFSGELFF
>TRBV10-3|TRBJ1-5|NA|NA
TGTGCCATCAGTGAGGGGACGCTCCGGCCCCAGCATTTT
CAISEGTLRPQHF
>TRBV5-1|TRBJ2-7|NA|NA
TGCGCCAGCAGCCCCCAACCCCGTGACGAGCAGTACTTC
CASSPQPRDEQYF
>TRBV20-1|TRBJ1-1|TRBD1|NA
TGCAGTGCTAGACCCGATCGACAGGGGACTGAAGCTTTCTTT
CSARPDRQGTEAFF
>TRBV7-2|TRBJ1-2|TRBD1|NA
TGTGCAGGACAGGGCGTAAGCTATGGCTACACCTTC
CAGQGVSYGYTF
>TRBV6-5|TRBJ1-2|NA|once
TGTGCCAGCAGCGTCCTTTCTTACAGGGGCTACACCTTC
CASSVLSYRGYTF
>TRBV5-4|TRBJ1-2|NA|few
TGTGCCAGCAGCCTTATTCAGGCCCTTGAGAACTATGGCTACACCTTC
CASSLIQALENYGYTF
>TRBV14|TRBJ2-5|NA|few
TGTGCCAGCAGCCAAGGTCGCATAAGGGCACCCCAAGAGACCCAGTACTTC
CASSQGRIRAPQETQYF
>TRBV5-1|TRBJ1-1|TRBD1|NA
TGCGCCAGCACCGCCGGGACAGGGAACACTGAAGCTTTCTTT
CASTAGTGNTEAFF
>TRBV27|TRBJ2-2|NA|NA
TGTGCCAGCAGTTTATTCGGTCAGGGTGTCACCGGGGAGCTGTTTTTT
CASSLFGQGVTGELFF
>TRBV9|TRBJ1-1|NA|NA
TGTGCCAGCAGCGGGAGGGATGGCTTGAACACTGAAGCTTTCTTT
CASSGRDGLNTEAFF
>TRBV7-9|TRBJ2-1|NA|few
TGTGCCAGCAGCTCCGCGCTCGGGAGCTCCTACAATGAGCAGTTCTTC
CASSSALGSSYNEQFF
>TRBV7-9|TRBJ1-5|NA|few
TGTGCCAGCAGCCGGAGGGACAGCAATCAGCCCCAGCATTTT
CASSRRDSNQPQHF
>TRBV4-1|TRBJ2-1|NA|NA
TGCGCCAGCAGCCCACACAGGGATTACAATGAGCAGTTCTTC
CASSPHRDYNEQFF
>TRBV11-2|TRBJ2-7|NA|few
TGTGCCAGCAGCTTAGAAGGGGGGCAAAGCTCCTACGAGCAGTACTTC
CASSLEGGQSSYEQYF
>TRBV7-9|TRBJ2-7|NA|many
TGTGCCAGCAGCGCCTACTACGAGCAGTACTTC
CASSAYYEQYF
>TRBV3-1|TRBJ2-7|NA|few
TGTGCCAGCAGCCGCCAGGCACTCTCCCCCGAGCAGTACTTC
CASSRQALSPEQYF
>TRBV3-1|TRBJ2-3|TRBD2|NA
TGTGCCAGCAGCCAAGTATCTAGCGGGAACTCAGATACGCAGTATTTT
CASSQVSSGNSDTQYF
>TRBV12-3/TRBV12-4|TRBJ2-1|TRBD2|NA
TGTGCCAGCAGTTTCTCATACGGGACTAGTAAGGCTGAGCAGTTCTTC
CASSFSYGTSKAEQFF
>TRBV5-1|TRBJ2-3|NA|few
TGCGCCAGCAGCTTAATCCTGGGTTCAGATACGCAGTATTTT
CASSLILGSDTQYF
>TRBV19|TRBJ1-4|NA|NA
TGTGCCAGTAGTATAGGTTTCGGCGGGGATCGCTTTTTT
CASSIGFGGDRFF